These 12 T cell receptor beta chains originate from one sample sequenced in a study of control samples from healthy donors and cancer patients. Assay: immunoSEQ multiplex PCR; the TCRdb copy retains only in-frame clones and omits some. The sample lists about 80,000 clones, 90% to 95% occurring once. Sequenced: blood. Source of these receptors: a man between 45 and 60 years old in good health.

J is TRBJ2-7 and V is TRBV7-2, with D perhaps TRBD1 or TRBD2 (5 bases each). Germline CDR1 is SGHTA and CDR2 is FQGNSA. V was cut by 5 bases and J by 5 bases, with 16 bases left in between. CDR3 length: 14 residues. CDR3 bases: TGTGCCAGCAGCCAGGGCCTAGGGACCCACGAGCAGTACTTC. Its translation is CASSQGLGTHEQYF.

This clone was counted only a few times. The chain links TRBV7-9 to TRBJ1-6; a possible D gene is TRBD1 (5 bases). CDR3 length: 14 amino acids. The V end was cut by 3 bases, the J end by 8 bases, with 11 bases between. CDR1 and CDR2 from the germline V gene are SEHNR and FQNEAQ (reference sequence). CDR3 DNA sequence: TGTGCCAGCAGCTTGGGGCAGGAACATTCACCCCTCCACTTT. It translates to CASSLGQEHSPLHF. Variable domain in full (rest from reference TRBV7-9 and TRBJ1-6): DTGVSQNPRHKITKRGQNVTFRCDPISEHNRLYWYRQTLGQGPEFLTYFQNEAQLEKSRLLSDRFSAERPKGSFSTLEIQRTEQGDSAMYLCASSLGQEHSPLHFGNGTRLTVT.

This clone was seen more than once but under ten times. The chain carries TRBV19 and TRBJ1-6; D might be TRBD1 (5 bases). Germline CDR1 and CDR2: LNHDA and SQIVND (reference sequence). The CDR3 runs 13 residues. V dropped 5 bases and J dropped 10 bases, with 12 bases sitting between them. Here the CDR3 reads CASSSGHRSPLHF. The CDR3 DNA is TGTGCCAGTAGTTCCGGACATCGATCACCCCTCCACTTT.

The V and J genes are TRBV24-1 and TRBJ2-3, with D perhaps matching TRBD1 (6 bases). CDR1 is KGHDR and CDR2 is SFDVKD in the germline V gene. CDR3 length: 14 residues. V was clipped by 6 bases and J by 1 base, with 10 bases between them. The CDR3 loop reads CATSKAGGTDTQYF. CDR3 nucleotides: TGTGCCACCAGTAAGGCAGGGGGCACAGATACGCAGTATTTT.

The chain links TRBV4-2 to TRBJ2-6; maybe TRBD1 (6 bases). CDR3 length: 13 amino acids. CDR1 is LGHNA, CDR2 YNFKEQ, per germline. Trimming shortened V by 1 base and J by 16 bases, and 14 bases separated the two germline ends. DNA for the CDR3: TGTGCCAGCAGCCAAGTAGTTGGGGGCTTGCTGACTTTC. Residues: CASSQVVGGLLTF.

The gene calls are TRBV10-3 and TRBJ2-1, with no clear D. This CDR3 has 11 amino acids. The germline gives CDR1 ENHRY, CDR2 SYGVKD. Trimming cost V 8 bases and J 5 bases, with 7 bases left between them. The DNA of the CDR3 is TGTGCCATCCGCCAGGACAATGAGCAGTTCTTC. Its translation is CAIRQDNEQFF.

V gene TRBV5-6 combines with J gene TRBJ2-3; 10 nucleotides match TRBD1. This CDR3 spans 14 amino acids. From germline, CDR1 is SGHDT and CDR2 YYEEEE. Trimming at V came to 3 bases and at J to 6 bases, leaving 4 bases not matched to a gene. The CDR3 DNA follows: TGTGCCAGCAGCTCCAGACAGGGGGCGGATACGCAGTATTTT. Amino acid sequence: CASSSRQGADTQYF.

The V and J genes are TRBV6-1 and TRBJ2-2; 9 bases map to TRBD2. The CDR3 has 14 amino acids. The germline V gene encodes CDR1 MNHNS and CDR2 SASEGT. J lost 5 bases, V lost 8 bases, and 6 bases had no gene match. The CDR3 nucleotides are TGTGCCAGCTTTGTTAGCGGGGGTACCGGGGAGCTGTTTTTT. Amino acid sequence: CASFVSGGTGELFF.

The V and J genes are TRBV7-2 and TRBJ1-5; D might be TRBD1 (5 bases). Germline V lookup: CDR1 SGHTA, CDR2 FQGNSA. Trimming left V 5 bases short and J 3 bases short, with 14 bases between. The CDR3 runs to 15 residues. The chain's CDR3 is CASSRFQGTNQPQHF. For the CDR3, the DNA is TGTGCCAGCAGCCGCTTTCAGGGAACCAATCAGCCCCAGCATTTT.

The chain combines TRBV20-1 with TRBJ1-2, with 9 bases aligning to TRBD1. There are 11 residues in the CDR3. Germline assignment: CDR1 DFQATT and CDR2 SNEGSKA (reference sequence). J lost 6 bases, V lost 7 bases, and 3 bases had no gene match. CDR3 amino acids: CSGQGGNGYTF. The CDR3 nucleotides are TGCAGTGGACAGGGGGGCAATGGCTACACCTTC.

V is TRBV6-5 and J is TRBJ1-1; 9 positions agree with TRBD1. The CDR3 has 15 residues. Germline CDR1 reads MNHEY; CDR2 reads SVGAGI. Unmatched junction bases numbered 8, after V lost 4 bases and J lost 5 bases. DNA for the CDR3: TGTGCCAGCAGTTTCCAGGGACAGGGAGGGACTGAAGCTTTCTTT. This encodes CASSFQGQGGTEAFF.

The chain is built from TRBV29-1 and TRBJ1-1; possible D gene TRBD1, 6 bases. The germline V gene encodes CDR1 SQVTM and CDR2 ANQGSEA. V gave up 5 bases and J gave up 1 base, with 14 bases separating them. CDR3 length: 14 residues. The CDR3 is CSVPNRVGNTEAFF. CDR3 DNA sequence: TGCAGCGTTCCTAACAGGGTGGGGAACACTGAAGCTTTCTTT.